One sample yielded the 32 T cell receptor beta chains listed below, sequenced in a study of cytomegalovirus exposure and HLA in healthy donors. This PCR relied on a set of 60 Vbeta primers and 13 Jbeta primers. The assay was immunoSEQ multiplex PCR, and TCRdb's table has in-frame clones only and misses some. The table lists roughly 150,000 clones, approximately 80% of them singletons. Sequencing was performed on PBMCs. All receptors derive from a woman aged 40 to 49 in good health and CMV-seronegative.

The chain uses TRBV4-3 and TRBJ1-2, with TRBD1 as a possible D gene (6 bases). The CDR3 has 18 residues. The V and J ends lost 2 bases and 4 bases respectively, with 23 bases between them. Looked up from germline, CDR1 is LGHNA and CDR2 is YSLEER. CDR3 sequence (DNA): TGCGCCAGCAGCCAAACGTCAGGGGTCTCACCCCCACTCTATGGCTACACCTTC. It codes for CASSQTSGVSPPLYGYTF.

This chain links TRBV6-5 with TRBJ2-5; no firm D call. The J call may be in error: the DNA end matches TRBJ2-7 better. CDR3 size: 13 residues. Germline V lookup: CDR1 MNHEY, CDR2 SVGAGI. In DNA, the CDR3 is TGTGCCAGCAGTTACGGGCAGACCTACGAGCAGTACTTC. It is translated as CASSYGQTYEQYF.

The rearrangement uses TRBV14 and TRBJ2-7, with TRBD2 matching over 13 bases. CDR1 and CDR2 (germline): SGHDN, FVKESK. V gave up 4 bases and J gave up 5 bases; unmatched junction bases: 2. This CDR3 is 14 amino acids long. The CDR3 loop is CASSRTSGSNEQYF. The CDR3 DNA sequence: TGTGCCAGCAGCCGGACTAGCGGGAGTAACGAGCAGTACTTC.

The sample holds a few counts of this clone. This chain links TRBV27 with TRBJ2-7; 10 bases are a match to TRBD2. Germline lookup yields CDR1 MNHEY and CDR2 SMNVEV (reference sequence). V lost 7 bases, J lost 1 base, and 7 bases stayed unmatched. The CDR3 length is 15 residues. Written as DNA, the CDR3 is TGTGCCAGCATAGGGCTAGCGGGAGCTTCCTACGAGCAGTACTTC. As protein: CASIGLAGASYEQYF.

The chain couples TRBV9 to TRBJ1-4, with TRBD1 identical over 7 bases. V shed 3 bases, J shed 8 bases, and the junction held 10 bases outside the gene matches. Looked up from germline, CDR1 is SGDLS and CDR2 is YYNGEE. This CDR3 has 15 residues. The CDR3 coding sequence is TGTGCCAGCAGCGCCCCAGGGGGAGGAGGCGAAAAACTGTTTTTT. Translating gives CASSAPGGGGEKLFF.

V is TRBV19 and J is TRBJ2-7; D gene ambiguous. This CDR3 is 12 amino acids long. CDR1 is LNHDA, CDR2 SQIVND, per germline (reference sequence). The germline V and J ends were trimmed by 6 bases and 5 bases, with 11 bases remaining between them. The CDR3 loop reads CASRSGEDEQYF. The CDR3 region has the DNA TGTGCCAGTAGAAGTGGAGAAGACGAGCAGTACTTC.

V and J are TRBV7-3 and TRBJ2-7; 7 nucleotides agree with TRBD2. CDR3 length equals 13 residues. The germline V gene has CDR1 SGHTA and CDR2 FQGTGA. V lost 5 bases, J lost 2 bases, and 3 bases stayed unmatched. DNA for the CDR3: TGTGCCAGCAGCCCGGGAGGAACCTACGAGCAGTACTTC. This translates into CASSPGGTYEQYF. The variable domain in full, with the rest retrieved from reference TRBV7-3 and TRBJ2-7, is GAGVSQTPSNKVTEKGKYVELRCDPISGHTALYWYRQSLGQGPEFLIYFQGTGAADDSGLPNDRFFAVRPEGSVSTLKIQRTERGDSAVYLCASSPGGTYEQYFGPGTRLTVT.

The CDR3 region is CASSPRDRAYEAFF. In DNA, the CDR3 is TGTGCCAGCAGCCCTCGGGACAGGGCCTATGAAGCTTTCTTT. The rearrangement joins TRBV7-6 to TRBJ1-1, with TRBD1 identical over 9 bases. Trimming cost V 5 bases and J 7 bases; bases outside gene matches: 8. Germline loops: CDR1 SGHVS, CDR2 FNYEAQ. The CDR3 is made up of 14 amino acids. Variable domain in full (rest from reference TRBV7-6 and TRBJ1-1): GAGVSQSPRYKVTKRGQDVALRCDPISGHVSLYWYRQALGQGPEFLTYFNYEAQQDKSGLPNDRFSAERPEGSISTLTIQRTEQRDSAMYRCASSPRDRAYEAFFGQGTRLTVV.

The CDR3 protein is CASSFTTSGGAKNIQYF. The CDR3 coding sequence is TGTGCCAGCAGCTTTACGACTAGCGGAGGGGCCAAAAACATTCAGTACTTC. The chain recombines TRBV5-6 with TRBJ2-4, with 9 bases matching TRBD2. The trim removed 2 bases at V and 1 base at J, leaving 7 bases unmatched. Germline lookup yields CDR1 SGHDT and CDR2 YYEEEE. CDR3 length: 17 residues.

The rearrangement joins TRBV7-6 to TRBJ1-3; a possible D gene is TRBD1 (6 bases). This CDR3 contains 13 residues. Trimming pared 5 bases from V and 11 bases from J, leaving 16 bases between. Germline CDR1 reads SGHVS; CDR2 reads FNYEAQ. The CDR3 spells CASSTSRGWPIYF. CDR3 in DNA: TGTGCCAGCAGCACGAGCAGGGGATGGCCCATATATTTT. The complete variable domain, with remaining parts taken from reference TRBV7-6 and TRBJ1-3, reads GAGVSQSPRYKVTKRGQDVALRCDPISGHVSLYWYRQALGQGPEFLTYFNYEAQQDKSGLPNDRFSAERPEGSISTLTIQRTEQRDSAMYRCASSTSRGWPIYFGEGSWLTVV.

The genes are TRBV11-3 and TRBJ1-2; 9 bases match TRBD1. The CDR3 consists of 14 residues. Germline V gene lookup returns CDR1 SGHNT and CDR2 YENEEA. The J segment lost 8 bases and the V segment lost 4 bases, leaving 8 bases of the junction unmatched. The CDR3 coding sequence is TGTGCCAGCAGCTACGGACAGGGGAGGTCGGGCTACACCTTC. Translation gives CASSYGQGRSGYTF.

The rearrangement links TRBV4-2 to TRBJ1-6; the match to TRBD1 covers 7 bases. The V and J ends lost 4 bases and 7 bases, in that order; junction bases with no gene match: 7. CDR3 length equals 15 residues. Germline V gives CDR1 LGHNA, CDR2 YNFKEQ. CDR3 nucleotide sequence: TGTGCCAGCAGCCGGGAAAGGGACAGCAATTCACCCCTCCACTTT. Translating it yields CASSRERDSNSPLHF.

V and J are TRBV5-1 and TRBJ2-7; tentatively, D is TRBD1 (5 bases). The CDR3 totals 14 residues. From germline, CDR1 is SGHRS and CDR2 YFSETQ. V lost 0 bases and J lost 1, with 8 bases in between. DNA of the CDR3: TGCGCCAGCAGCTTGGTAGGGGAATCCTACGAGCAGTACTTC. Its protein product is CASSLVGESYEQYF.

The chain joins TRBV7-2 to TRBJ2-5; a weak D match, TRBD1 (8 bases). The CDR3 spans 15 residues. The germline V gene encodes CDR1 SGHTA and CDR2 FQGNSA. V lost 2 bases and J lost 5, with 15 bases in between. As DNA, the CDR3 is TGTGCCAGCAGCTTAAGACAGGGGAGGGAGGAGACCCAGTACTTC. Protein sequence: CASSLRQGREETQYF.

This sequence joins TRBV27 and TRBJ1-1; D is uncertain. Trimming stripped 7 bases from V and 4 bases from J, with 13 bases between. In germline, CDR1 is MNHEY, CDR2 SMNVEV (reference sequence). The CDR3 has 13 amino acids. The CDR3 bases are TGTGCCAGCACACGGCCCCAGGCCACTGAAGCTTTCTTT. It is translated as CASTRPQATEAFF.

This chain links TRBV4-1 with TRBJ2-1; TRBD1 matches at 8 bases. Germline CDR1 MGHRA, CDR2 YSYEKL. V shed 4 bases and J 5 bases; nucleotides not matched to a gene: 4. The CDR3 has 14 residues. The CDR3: CASSLQGGHNEQFF. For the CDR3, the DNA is TGCGCCAGCAGCCTACAGGGGGGTCACAATGAGCAGTTCTTC.

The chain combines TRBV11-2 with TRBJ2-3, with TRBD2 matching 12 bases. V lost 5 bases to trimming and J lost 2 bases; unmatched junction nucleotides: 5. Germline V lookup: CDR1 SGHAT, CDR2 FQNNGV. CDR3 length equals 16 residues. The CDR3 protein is CASSQLAGGSTDTQYF. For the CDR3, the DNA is TGTGCCAGCAGCCAACTAGCGGGGGGTTCCACAGATACGCAGTATTTT.

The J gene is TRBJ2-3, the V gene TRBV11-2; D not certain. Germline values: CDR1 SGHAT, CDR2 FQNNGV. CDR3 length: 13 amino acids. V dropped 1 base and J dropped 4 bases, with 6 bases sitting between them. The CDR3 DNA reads TGTGCCAGCAGCTTAGCCCCGGCAGATACGCAGTATTTT. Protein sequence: CASSLAPADTQYF.

For the CDR3, the DNA is TGTGCCAGCAGCGAGAATTTAGCGGGGTTAGAGACCCAGTACTTC. It is translated as CASSENLAGLETQYF. The chain is built from TRBV7-7 and TRBJ2-5; 8 bases align to TRBD2. The CDR3 is made up of 15 amino acids. Germline V gene sequence: CDR1 SSHAT, CDR2 FNYEAQ (reference sequence). J gave up 4 bases and V 5 bases, and 9 bases lay outside the gene matches.

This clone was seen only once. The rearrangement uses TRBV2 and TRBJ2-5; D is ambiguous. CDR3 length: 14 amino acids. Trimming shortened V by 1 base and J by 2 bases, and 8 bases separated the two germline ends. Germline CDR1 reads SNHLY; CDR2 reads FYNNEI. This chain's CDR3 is CASSEGQKQETQYF. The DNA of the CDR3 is TGTGCCAGCAGTGAAGGGCAGAAACAAGAGACCCAGTACTTC.

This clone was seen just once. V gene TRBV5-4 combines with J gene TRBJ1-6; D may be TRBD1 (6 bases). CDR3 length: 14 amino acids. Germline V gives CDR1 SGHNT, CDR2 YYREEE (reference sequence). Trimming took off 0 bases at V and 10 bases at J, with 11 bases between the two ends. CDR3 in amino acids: CASSLEGGRSPLHF. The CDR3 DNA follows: TGTGCCAGCAGCTTGGAAGGGGGACGGTCACCCCTCCACTTT.

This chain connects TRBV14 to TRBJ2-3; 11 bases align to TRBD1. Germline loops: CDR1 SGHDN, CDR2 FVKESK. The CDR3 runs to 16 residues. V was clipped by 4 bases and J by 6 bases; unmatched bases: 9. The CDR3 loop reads CASSLRTGGVGDTQYF. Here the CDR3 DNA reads TGTGCCAGCAGCCTAAGGACAGGGGGCGTGGGGGATACGCAGTATTTT.

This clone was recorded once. The CDR3 loop is CASSLGGQQSEPQHF. The CDR3 region has the DNA TGTGCCAGCAGCTTAGGGGGACAGCAATCAGAGCCCCAGCATTTT. The chain is built from TRBV7-9 and TRBJ1-5, with 7 bases identical to TRBD1. Germline assignment: CDR1 SEHNR and CDR2 FQNEAQ (reference sequence). Trimming removed 1 base from V and 8 bases from J; junction bases left unmatched: 8. The CDR3 is made up of 15 amino acids.

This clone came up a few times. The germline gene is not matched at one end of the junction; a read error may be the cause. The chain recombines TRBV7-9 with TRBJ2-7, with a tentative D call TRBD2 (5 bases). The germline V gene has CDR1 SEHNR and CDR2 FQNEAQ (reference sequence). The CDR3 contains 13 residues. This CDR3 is CSSSGGSYYEQYF. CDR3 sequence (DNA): TGTTCCAGCAGCGGCGGCTCATACTACGAGCAGTACTTC.

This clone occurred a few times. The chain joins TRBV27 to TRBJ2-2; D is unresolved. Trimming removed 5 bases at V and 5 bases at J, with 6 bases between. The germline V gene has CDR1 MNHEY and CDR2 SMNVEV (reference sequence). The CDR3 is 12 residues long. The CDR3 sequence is CASSIGTGELFF. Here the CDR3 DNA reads TGTGCCAGCAGTATCGGTACCGGGGAGCTGTTTTTT.

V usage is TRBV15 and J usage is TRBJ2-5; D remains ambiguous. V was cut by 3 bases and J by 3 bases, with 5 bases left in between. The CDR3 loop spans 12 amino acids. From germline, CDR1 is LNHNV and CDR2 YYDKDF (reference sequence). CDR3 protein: CATSSSKETQYF. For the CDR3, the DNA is TGTGCCACCAGCAGTTCAAAAGAGACCCAGTACTTC. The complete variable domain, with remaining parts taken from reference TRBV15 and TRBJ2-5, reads DAMVIQNPRYQVTQFGKPVTLSCSQTLNHNVMYWYQQKSSQAPKLLFHYYDKDFNNEADTPDNFQSRRPNTSFCFLDIRSPGLGDTAMYLCATSSSKETQYFGPGTRLLVL.

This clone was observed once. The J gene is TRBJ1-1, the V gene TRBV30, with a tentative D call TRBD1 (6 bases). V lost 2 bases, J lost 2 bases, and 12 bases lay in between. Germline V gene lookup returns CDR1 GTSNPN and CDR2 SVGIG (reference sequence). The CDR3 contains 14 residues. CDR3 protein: CAWSIAGANTEAFF. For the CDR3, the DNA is TGTGCCTGGAGTATTGCGGGGGCAAACACTGAAGCTTTCTTT.

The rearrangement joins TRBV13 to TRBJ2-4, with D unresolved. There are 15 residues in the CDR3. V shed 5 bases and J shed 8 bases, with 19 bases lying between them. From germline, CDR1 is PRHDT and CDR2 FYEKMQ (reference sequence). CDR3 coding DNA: TGTGCCAGCAGCATATCTCGTCGAGCTCGAGACATTCAGTACTTC. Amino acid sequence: CASSISRRARDIQYF.

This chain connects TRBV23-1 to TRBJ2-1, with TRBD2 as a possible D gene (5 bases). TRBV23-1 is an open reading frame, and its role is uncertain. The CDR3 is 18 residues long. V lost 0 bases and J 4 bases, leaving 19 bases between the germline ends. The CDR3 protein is CASSQSRCSLGSYNEQFF. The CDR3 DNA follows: TGCGCCAGCAGTCAATCGCGGTGTAGTTTGGGGAGTTACAATGAGCAGTTCTTC.

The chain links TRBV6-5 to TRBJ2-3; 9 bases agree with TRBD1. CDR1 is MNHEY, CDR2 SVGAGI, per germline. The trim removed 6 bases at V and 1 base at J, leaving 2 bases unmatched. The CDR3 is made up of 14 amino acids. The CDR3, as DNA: TGTGCCAGCAGCTGGACAGGGGGCACAGATACGCAGTATTTT. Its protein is CASSWTGGTDTQYF.

CDR3 residues: CASSPRQGFQETQYF. CDR3 nucleotides: TGTGCCAGCAGCCCTAGACAGGGATTTCAAGAGACCCAGTACTTC. The rearrangement links TRBV11-3 to TRBJ2-5, with TRBD1 matching over 7 bases. J lost 2 bases, V lost 5 bases, and 8 bases had no gene match. The CDR3 consists of 15 residues. The germline CDR1 and CDR2 sequences are SGHNT and YENEEA.

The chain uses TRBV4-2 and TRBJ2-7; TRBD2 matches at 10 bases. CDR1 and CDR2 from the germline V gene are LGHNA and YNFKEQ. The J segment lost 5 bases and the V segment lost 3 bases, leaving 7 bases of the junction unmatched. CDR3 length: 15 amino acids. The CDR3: CASSHQLAGVNEQYF. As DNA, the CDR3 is TGTGCCAGCAGCCACCAGCTAGCGGGAGTAAACGAGCAGTACTTC.